The 14 T cell receptor beta chains below all came from one sample that was sequenced in a study of T cell repertoires in MIS-A myocarditis. TCRdb keeps only in-frame clones here, not all; method: immunoSEQ multiplex PCR. The sample gives roughly 6,000 clones, approximately 80% of which show up once; under 70% is in the top ten. The sequenced sample consisted of interventricular septum heart tissue obtained at autopsy. These receptors came from a man between 18 and 29 years old with fulminant myocarditis from multisystem inflammatory syndrome in adults (MIS-A) after COVID-19.

This clone was observed a few times. V and J are TRBV27 and TRBJ1-2; no clear D. CDR3 length: 13 amino acids. Germline CDR1 MNHEY, CDR2 SMNVEV (reference sequence). V shed 7 bases and J shed 1 base, with 10 bases lying between them. The DNA of the CDR3 is TGTGCCAGCAAAGGGTCATATAACTATGGCTACACCTTC. It encodes CASKGSYNYGYTF.

Notes on this clone: The identical CDR3 is also encoded by other nucleotide sequences in the sample. The rearrangement links TRBV7-3 to TRBJ2-1; D is ambiguous. CDR3 length equals 16 residues. Looked up from germline, CDR1 is SGHTA and CDR2 is FQGTGA. The germline V and J ends were trimmed by 1 base and 7 bases, with 17 bases remaining between them. The CDR3 DNA sequence: TGTGCCAGCAGCTTAAACCCGACCCCTACGCGAAATGAGCAGTTCTTC. This encodes CASSLNPTPTRNEQFF.

The J gene is TRBJ1-3, the V gene TRBV9; D unresolved. The CDR3 totals 14 residues. Trimming left V 0 bases short and J 4 bases short, with 8 bases between. Germline CDR1 reads SGDLS; CDR2 reads YYNGEE. CDR3 sequence reads: CASSVGPAGNTIYF. CDR3 in DNA: TGTGCCAGCAGCGTAGGGCCGGCCGGAAACACCATATATTTT.

The chain joins TRBV7-2 to TRBJ2-2, with 7 positions matching TRBD1. The V gene end was trimmed by 0 bases and the J gene end by 6 bases; junction bases not matched to a gene: 4. Germline V gene data show CDR1 as SGHTA and CDR2 as FQGNSA. This CDR3 has 15 residues. The CDR3 reads CASSLATGRAGELFF. CDR3 sequence (DNA): TGTGCCAGCAGCTTAGCGACAGGGCGGGCCGGGGAGCTGTTTTTT.

The chain joins TRBV29-1 to TRBJ2-5; D unresolved. V was shortened by 7 bases and J by 5 bases, with 11 bases between the two germline ends. This CDR3 has 11 residues. Germline CDR1 reads SQVTM; CDR2 reads ANQGSEA. The CDR3 is CSGTARETQYF. CDR3 DNA: TGCAGCGGGACGGCAAGGGAGACCCAGTACTTC.

This rearrangement joins TRBV24-1 to TRBJ2-4, with unresolved D. Trimming shortened V by 1 base and J by 9 bases, and 9 bases separated the two germline ends. The CDR3 length is 13 residues. Per germline, CDR1 KGHDR and CDR2 SFDVKD. CDR3 in DNA: TGTGCCACCAGTGATTTCCTGACCTCCATTCAGTACTTC. Amino acids: CATSDFLTSIQYF.

This clone was counted only a few times. This chain uses TRBV7-9 with TRBJ2-7; D is uncertain. From germline, CDR1 is SEHNR and CDR2 FQNEAQ (reference sequence). V lost 3 bases and J lost 3, with 6 bases in between. This CDR3 is 12 amino acids long. The CDR3 coding sequence is TGTGCCAGCAGCTTGTCACACTACGAGCAGTACTTC. This sequence encodes CASSLSHYEQYF.

The genes are TRBV9 and TRBJ1-4, with TRBD1 matching 8 bases. The CDR3 consists of 16 residues. V was pared by 4 bases and J by 6 bases, with 11 bases of the junction left unmatched. Germline V gene lookup returns CDR1 SGDLS and CDR2 YYNGEE. CDR3 nucleotide sequence: TGTGCCAGCAGCTCCAGGACAGGGTCGAGGGATGAAAAACTGTTTTTT. It codes for CASSSRTGSRDEKLFF.

The CDR3 coding sequence is TGTGCCAGCATGTGGGAAAGGGGGGCAGAAAAACTGTTTTTT. This codes for CASMWERGAEKLFF. This rearrangement joins TRBV6-5 to TRBJ1-4; tentatively, D is TRBD1 (6 bases). V was trimmed by 7 bases and J by 8 bases, leaving 17 bases between them. Germline lookup yields CDR1 MNHEY and CDR2 SVGAGI. This CDR3 region has 14 residues.

This chain uses TRBV10-1 with TRBJ1-2; tentative D call: TRBD1 (5 bases). Per the germline V gene, CDR1 is WNHNN and CDR2 is SYGVQD (reference sequence). The ends were cut back, 10 bases at V and 8 bases at J, with 23 bases in the middle. This CDR3 is 14 amino acids long. The CDR3 DNA follows: TGCGCCACGGGGGTCCTGGGTGAGGTAAAGGGCTACACCTTC. As protein: CATGVLGEVKGYTF.

This clone has a single count. The rearrangement uses TRBV9 and TRBJ1-2; D is possibly TRBD1 (6 bases). From germline, CDR1 is SGDLS and CDR2 YYNGEE. The length of the CDR3 is 13 residues. V lost 4 bases and J lost 2, with 9 bases in between. Here the CDR3 DNA reads TGTGCCAGCAGCCCTGACAGGAACTATGGCTACACCTTC. Its translation is CASSPDRNYGYTF.

The genes are TRBV2 and TRBJ2-1; D tentatively fits TRBD1 or TRBD2 (5 bases each). In germline, CDR1 is SNHLY, CDR2 FYNNEI. V lost 3 bases to trimming and J lost 0 bases, with 15 bases between them. The CDR3 length is 17 residues. The CDR3 reads CASSDGDRPSSYNEQFF. The CDR3 DNA reads TGTGCCAGCAGTGACGGGGACCGCCCGAGCTCCTACAATGAGCAGTTCTTC.

The CDR3 sequence: CASSAGPPPLMNTEAFF. The CDR3 DNA follows: TGTGCCAGCAGTGCAGGTCCCCCTCCCCTAATGAACACTGAAGCTTTCTTT. The chain is built from TRBV27 and TRBJ1-1; D remains unclear. Germline CDR1 is MNHEY and CDR2 is SMNVEV (reference sequence). Trimming took 5 bases from V and 0 from J, leaving 19 bases between them. This CDR3 spans 17 amino acids.

This sequence joins TRBV2 and TRBJ1-5; D is perhaps TRBD1 (5 bases). This CDR3 is 16 amino acids long. Germline loops: CDR1 SNHLY, CDR2 FYNNEI. V gave up 4 bases and J gave up 7 bases, with 20 bases separating them. In DNA, the CDR3 is TGTGCCAGCAGTGGAGGGCGGGCAGGGCGGATGCAGCCCCAGCATTTT. Its translation: CASSGGRAGRMQPQHF.